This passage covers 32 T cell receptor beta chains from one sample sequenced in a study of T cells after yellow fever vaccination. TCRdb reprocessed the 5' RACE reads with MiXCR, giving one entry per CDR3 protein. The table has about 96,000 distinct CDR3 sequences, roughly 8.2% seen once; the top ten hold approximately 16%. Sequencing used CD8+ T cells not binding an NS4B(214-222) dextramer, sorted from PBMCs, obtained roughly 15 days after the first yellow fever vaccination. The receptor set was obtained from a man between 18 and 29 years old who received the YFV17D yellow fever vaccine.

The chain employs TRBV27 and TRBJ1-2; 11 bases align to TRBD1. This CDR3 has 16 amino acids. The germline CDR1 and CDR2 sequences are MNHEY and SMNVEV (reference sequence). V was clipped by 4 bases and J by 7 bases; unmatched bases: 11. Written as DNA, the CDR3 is TGTGCCAGCAGTTCTACCCTTGGACAGGGGGCGGCTGGCTACACCTTC. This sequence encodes CASSSTLGQGAAGYTF.

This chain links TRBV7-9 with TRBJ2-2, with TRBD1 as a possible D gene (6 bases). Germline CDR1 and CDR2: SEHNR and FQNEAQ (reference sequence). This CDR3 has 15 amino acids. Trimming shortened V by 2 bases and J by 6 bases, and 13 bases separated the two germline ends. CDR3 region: CASSLSDRLPGELFF. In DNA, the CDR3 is TGTGCCAGCAGCTTATCAGACAGGCTCCCCGGGGAGCTGTTTTTT.

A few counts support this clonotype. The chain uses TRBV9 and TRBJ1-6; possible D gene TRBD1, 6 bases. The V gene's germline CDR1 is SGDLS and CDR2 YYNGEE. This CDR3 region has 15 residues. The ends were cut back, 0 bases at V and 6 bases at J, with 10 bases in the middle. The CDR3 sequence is CASSVEGGANSPLHF. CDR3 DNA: TGTGCCAGCAGCGTAGAGGGGGGGGCTAATTCACCCCTCCACTTT.

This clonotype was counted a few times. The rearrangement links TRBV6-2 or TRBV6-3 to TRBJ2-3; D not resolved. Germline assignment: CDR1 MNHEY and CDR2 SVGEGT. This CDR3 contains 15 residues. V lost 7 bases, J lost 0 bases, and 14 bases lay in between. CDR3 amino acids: CASTRVLYSTDTQYF. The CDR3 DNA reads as TGTGCCAGCACGCGAGTCTTATACAGCACAGATACGCAGTATTTT.

The CDR3 here is CASSPSGTGQVEGYTF. CDR3 coding DNA: TGTGCCAGCAGCCCTAGTGGGACAGGGCAAGTTGAGGGCTACACCTTC. The chain recombines TRBV7-9 with TRBJ1-2; TRBD1 aligns across 9 bases. This CDR3 is built from 16 residues. Trimming cost V 5 bases and J 8 bases; bases outside gene matches: 15. Germline V gives CDR1 SEHNR, CDR2 FQNEAQ (reference sequence).

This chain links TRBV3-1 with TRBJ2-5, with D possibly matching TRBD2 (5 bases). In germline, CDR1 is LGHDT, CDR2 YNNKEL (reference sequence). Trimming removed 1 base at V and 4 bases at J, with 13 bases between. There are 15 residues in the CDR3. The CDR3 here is CASSQVRLALETQYF. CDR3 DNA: TGTGCCAGCAGCCAAGTTCGGCTAGCATTAGAGACCCAGTACTTC.

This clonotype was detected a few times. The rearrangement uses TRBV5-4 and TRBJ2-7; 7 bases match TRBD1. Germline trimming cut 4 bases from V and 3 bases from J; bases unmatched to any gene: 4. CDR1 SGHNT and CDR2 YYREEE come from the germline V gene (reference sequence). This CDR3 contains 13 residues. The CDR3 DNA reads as TGTGCCAGCAGCGCTGGGACAGTCTACGAGCAGTACTTC. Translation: CASSAGTVYEQYF. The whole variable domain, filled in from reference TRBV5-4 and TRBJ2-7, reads ETGVTQSPTHLIKTRGQQVTLRCSSQSGHNTVSWYQQALGQGPQFIFQYYREEENGRGNFPPRFSGLQFPNYSSELNVNALELDDSALYLCASSAGTVYEQYFGPGTRLTVT.

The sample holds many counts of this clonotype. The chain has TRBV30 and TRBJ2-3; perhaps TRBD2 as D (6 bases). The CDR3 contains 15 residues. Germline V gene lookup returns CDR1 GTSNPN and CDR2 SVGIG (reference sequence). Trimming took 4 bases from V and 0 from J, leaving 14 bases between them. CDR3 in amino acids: CAWTYGGLSTDTQYF. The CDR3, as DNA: TGTGCCTGGACCTACGGAGGGTTAAGCACAGATACGCAGTATTTT.

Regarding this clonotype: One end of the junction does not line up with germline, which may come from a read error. DNA of the CDR3: TGTGCCAGCAGCTGGGACTACGGGCCCTACAATGGGCAGTTCTTC. It yields the protein CASSWDYGPYNGQFF. V is TRBV5-5 and J is TRBJ2-1, with 7 bases aligning to TRBD2. CDR1 is SGHKS and CDR2 is YYEKEE in the germline V gene (reference sequence). This CDR3 contains 15 residues.

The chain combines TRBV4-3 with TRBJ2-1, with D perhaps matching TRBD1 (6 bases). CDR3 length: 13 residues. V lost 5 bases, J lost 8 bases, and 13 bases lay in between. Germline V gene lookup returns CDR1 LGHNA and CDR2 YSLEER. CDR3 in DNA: TGCGCCAGCAGCGAGGACAGTTTTCATGAGCAGTTCTTC. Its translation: CASSEDSFHEQFF.

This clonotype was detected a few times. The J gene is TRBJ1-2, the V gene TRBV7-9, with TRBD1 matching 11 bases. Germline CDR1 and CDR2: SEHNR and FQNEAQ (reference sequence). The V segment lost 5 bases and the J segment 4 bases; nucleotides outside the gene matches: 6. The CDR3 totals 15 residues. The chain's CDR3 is CASSPRTGGGYGYTF. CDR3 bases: TGTGCCAGCAGCCCCCGGACAGGGGGCGGCTATGGCTACACCTTC.

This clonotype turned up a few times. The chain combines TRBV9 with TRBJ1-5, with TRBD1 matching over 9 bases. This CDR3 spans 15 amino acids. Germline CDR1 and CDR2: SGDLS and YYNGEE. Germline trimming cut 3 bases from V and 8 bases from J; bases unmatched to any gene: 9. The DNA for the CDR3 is TGTGCCAGCAGCGGAGGTCGCGACAGGGGGAAGCCCCAGCATTTT. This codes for CASSGGRDRGKPQHF.

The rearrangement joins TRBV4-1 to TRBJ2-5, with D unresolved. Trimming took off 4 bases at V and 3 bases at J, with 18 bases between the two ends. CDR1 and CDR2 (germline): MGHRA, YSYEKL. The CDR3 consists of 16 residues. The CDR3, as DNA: TGCGCCAGCAGCCCCGGAGAATATGGGGTTAAAGAGACCCAGTACTTC. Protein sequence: CASSPGEYGVKETQYF.

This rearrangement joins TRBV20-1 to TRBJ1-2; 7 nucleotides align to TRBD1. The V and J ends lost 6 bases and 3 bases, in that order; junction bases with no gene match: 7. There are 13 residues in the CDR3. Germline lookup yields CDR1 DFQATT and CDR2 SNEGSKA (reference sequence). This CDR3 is CSASTGRDYGYTF. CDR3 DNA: TGCAGTGCCTCGACAGGGAGAGACTATGGCTACACCTTC.

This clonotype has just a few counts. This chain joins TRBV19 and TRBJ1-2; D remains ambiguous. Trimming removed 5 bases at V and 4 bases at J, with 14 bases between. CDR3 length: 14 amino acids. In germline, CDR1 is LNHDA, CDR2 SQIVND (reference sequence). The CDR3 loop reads CASSYQDPLYGYTF. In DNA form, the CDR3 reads TGTGCCAGTAGTTACCAGGACCCACTCTATGGCTACACCTTC.

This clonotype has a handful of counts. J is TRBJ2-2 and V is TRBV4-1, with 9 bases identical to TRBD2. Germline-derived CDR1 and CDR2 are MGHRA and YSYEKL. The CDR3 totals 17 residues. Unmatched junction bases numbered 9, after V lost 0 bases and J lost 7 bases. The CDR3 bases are TGCGCCAGCAGCCAAGAGTCTGCGGGGGGGCTCGACGGGGAGCTGTTTTTT. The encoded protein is CASSQESAGGLDGELFF.

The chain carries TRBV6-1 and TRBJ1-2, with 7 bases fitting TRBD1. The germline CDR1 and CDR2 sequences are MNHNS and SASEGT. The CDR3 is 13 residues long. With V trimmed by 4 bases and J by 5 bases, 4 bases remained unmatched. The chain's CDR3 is CASSAGGLYGYTF. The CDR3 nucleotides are TGTGCCAGCAGTGCAGGGGGACTGTATGGCTACACCTTC.

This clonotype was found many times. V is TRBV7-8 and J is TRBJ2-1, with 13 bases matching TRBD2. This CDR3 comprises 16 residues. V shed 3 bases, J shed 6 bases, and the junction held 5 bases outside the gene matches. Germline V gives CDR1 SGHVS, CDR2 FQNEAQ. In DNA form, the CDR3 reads TGTGCCAGCAGCTTTACTAGCGGGGGGGCACCCAATGAGCAGTTCTTC. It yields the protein CASSFTSGGAPNEQFF.

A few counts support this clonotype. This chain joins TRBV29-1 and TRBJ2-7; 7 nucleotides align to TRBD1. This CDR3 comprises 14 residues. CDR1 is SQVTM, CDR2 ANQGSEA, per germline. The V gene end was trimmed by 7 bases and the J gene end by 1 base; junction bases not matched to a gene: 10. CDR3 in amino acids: CSASGTEDSYEQYF. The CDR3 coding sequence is TGCAGCGCCTCCGGGACAGAAGATTCCTACGAGCAGTACTTC.

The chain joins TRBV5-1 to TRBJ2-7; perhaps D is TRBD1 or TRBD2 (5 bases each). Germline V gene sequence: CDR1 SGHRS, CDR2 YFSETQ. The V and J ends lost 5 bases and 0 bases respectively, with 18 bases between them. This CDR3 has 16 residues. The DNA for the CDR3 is TGCGCCAGCAGATATTCCGGGACGGAGAGCTCCTACGAGCAGTACTTC. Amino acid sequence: CASRYSGTESSYEQYF.

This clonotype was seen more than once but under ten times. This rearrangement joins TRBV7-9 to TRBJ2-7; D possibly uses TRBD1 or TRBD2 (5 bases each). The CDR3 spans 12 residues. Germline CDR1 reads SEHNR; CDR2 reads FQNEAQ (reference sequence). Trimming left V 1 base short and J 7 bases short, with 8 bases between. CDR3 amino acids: CASSLGWGEQYF. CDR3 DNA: TGTGCCAGCAGCTTAGGCTGGGGGGAGCAGTACTTC.

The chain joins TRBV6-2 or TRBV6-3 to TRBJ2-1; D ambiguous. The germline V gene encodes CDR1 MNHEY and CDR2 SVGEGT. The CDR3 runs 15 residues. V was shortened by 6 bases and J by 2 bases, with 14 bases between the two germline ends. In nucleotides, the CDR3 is TGTGCCAGCAGCGCGCTGGGATGGCCCTACAATGAGCAGTTCTTC. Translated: CASSALGWPYNEQFF.

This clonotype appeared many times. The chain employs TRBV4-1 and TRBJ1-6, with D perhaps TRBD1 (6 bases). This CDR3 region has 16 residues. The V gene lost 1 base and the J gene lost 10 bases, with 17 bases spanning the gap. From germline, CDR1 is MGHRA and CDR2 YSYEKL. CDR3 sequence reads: CASSQGMAGVGSPLHF. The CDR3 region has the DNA TGCGCCAGCAGCCAAGGAATGGCAGGGGTAGGATCACCCCTCCACTTT.

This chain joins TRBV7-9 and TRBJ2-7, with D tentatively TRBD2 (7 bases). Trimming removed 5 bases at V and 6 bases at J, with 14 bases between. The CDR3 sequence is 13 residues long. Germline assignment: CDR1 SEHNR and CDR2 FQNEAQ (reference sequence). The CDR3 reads CASSVGGLGEQYV. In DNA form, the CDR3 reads TGTGCCAGCAGCGTCGGGGGGCTCGGCGAGCAGTACGTC.

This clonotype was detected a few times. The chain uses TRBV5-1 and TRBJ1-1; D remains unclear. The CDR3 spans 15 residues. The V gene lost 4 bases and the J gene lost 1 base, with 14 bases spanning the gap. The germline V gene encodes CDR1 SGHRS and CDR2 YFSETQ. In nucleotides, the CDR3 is TGCGCCAGCAGCATAGAGGTCGGCGGGAACACTGAAGCTTTCTTT. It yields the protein CASSIEVGGNTEAFF.

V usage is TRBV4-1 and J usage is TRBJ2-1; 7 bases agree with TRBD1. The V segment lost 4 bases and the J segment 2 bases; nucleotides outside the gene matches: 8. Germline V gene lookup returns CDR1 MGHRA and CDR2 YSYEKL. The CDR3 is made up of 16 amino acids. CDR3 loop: CASSRQGLQPYNEQFF. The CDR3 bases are TGCGCCAGCAGCCGACAGGGTTTACAGCCCTACAATGAGCAGTTCTTC.

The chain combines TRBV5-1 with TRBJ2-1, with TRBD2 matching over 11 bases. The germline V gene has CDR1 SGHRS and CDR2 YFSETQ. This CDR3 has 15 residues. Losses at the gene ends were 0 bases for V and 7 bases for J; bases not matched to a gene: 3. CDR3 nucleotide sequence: TGCGCCAGCAGCTTGGACCTAGCGGGGGGTAATGAGCAGTTCTTC. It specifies CASSLDLAGGNEQFF.

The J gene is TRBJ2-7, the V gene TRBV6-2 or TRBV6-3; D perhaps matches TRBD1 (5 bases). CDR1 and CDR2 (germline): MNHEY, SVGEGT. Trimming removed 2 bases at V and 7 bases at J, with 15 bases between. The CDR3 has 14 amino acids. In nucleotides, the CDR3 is TGTGCCAGCAGTTACGTTCGTAGGGGTGAAGAGCAGTACTTC. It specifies CASSYVRRGEEQYF.

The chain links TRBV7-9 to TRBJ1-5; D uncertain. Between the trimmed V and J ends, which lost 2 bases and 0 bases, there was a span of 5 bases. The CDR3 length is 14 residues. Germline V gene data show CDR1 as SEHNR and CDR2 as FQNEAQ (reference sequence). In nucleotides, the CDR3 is TGTGCCAGCAGCTTATCGAATAGCAATCAGCCCCAGCATTTT. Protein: CASSLSNSNQPQHF.

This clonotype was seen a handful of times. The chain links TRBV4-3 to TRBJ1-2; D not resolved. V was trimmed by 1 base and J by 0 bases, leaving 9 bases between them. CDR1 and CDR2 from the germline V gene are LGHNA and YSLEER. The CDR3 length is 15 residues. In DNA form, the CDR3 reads TGCGCCAGCAGCCAAGGAGGGTTTACTAACTATGGCTACACCTTC. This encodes CASSQGGFTNYGYTF.

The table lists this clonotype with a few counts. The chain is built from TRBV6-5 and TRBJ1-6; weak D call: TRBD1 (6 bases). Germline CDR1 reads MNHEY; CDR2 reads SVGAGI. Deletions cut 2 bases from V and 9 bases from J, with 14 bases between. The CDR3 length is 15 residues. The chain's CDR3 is CASSYDGGLGSPLHF. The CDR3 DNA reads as TGTGCCAGCAGTTACGACGGGGGGCTGGGTTCACCCCTCCACTTT.

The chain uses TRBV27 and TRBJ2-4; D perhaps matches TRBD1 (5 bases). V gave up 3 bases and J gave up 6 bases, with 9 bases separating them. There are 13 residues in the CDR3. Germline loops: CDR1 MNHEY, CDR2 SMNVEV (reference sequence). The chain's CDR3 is CASSLGQLNIQYF. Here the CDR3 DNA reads TGTGCCAGCAGTTTGGGGCAGTTAAACATTCAGTACTTC.